The 23 T cell receptor beta chains given below trace back to one sample, sequenced in a study of T cell repertoires in cytomegalovirus infection. TCRdb re-analysed the reads in MiXCR, keeping a single row per CDR3 protein. The table includes some 77,000 distinct CDR3 sequences, around 3.5% detected once. The specimen sequenced was PBMCs. These receptors were taken from a human donor in good health (CMV status not recorded). Some clones in this sample may be carry-over from other donors' samples.

There are many counts of this clonotype. The chain combines TRBV29-1 with TRBJ1-3, with a weak D call TRBD1 (5 bases). The V end lost 6 bases, the J end lost 0 bases, and 9 bases lay between the germline ends. Germline-derived CDR1 and CDR2 are SQVTM and ANQGSEA. The CDR3 is 13 residues long. CDR3 loop: CSVQANSGNTIYF. The DNA of the CDR3 is TGCAGCGTACAGGCTAACTCTGGAAACACCATATATTTT.

This clonotype has at least ten counts. The chain employs TRBV7-2 and TRBJ1-4, with D uncertain. V lost 1 base, J lost 5 bases, and 11 bases lay in between. Germline V gene sequence: CDR1 SGHTA, CDR2 FQGNSA. The CDR3 has 15 amino acids. CDR3 in DNA: TGTGCCAGCAGCTTAGGCCAGTCCCGAAATGAAAAACTGTTTTTT. It codes for CASSLGQSRNEKLFF.

This clonotype is classed as medium-sized (0.01 to 0.1%). The chain combines TRBV7-2 with TRBJ2-1; maybe TRBD1 (6 bases). CDR3 length equals 18 residues. Between the trimmed V and J ends, which lost 3 bases and 5 bases, there was a span of 23 bases. Looked up from germline, CDR1 is SGHTA and CDR2 is FQGNSA. In DNA, the CDR3 is TGTGCCAGCAGCTTGTTGGGGACCCGGAGGACAGTCAACAATGAGCAGTTCTTC. Translating gives CASSLLGTRRTVNNEQFF.

This clonotype has ten or more counts. The chain links TRBV6-1 to TRBJ1-3; unclear D gene. Germline V gene data show CDR1 as MNHNS and CDR2 as SASEGT. V shed 8 bases and J shed 7 bases, with 12 bases lying between them. This CDR3 spans 12 amino acids. CDR3 sequence: CASGRIENTIYF. Here the CDR3 DNA reads TGTGCCAGCGGTAGAATCGAGAACACCATATATTTT.

This clonotype occurred many times. CDR3 sequence: CASRNFQGAVAGELFF. Written as DNA, the CDR3 is TGTGCCAGCAGGAATTTCCAGGGGGCAGTCGCCGGGGAGCTGTTTTTT. The chain recombines TRBV12-3 or TRBV12-4 with TRBJ2-2; 8 nucleotides align to TRBD1. J gave up 6 bases and V 6 bases, and 12 bases lay outside the gene matches. This CDR3 is 16 amino acids long.

The sample holds many counts of this clonotype. This chain uses TRBV7-2 with TRBJ2-7, with 7 positions matching TRBD1. With 5 bases clipped from V and 12 bases from J, the junction kept 7 bases outside the gene matches. The CDR3 is made up of 11 amino acids. Germline V gives CDR1 SGHTA, CDR2 FQGNSA. The CDR3 nucleotides read TGTGCCAGCAGCATAGGACAGGCGGTGTACTTC. This sequence encodes CASSIGQAVYF. The whole variable domain, filled in from reference TRBV7-2 and TRBJ2-7, reads GAGVSQSPSNKVTEKGKDVELRCDPISGHTALYWYRQSLGQGLEFLIYFQGNSAPDKSGLPSDRFSAERTGGSVSTLTIQRTQQEDSAVYLCASSIGQAVYFGPGTRLTVT.

This clonotype has a count of ten or more. This CDR3 is CSAAPTQGKNQPQHF. CDR3 nucleotide sequence: TGCAGTGCGGCACCGACACAAGGGAAGAATCAGCCCCAGCATTTT. The V and J genes are TRBV20-1 and TRBJ1-5; no clear D gene. The CDR3 totals 15 residues. Germline CDR1 DFQATT, CDR2 SNEGSKA (reference sequence). Trimming shortened V by 6 bases and J by 4 bases, and 19 bases separated the two germline ends.

This clonotype was observed many times. The genes are TRBV7-2 and TRBJ2-2, with 15 bases lining up with TRBD2. The trim removed 0 bases at V and 9 bases at J, leaving 8 bases unmatched. This CDR3 spans 18 amino acids. Germline V gene sequence: CDR1 SGHTA, CDR2 FQGNSA. CDR3 amino acids: CASSLAGLAGGMTRELFF. CDR3 bases: TGTGCCAGCAGCTTAGCGGGACTAGCGGGGGGAATGACCAGGGAGCTGTTTTTT.

The sample holds many counts of this clonotype. The CDR3 region has the DNA TGCGCCAGCAGCCAAGATGCCGAGGATACGCAGTATTTT. Translating gives CASSQDAEDTQYF. This chain joins TRBV4-1 and TRBJ2-3; D is undetermined. Germline V gives CDR1 MGHRA, CDR2 YSYEKL. The V end lost 0 bases, the J end lost 6 bases, and 7 bases lay between the germline ends. The CDR3 totals 13 residues.

In its sample, this clonotype was seen many times. This rearrangement joins TRBV20-1 to TRBJ1-6; 10 nucleotides agree with TRBD1. The CDR3 consists of 16 residues. Germline V gene lookup returns CDR1 DFQATT and CDR2 SNEGSKA (reference sequence). The V gene end was trimmed by 6 bases and the J gene end by 7 bases; junction bases not matched to a gene: 12. CDR3 DNA sequence: TGCAGTGCACTACCGACAGGGGGCGCAAGGAATTCACCCCTCCACTTT. Translated, it gives CSALPTGGARNSPLHF.

Many counts were recorded for this clonotype. The J gene is TRBJ1-1, the V gene TRBV7-2; possibly TRBD1 for D (5 bases). Per the germline V gene, CDR1 is SGHTA and CDR2 is FQGNSA. The V end lost 4 bases, the J end lost 4 bases, and 13 bases lay between the germline ends. CDR3 length: 14 amino acids. The CDR3 loop is CASSSTGAVTEAFF. In DNA, the CDR3 is TGTGCCAGCAGCTCCACAGGAGCGGTCACTGAAGCTTTCTTT. Looking up the rest from reference TRBV7-2 and TRBJ1-1 gives the full variable domain: GAGVSQSPSNKVTEKGKDVELRCDPISGHTALYWYRQSLGQGLEFLIYFQGNSAPDKSGLPSDRFSAERTGGSVSTLTIQRTQQEDSAVYLCASSSTGAVTEAFFGQGTRLTVV.

In this sample, this clonotype turned up many times. The rearrangement links TRBV2 to TRBJ2-2; tentative D call: TRBD1 (5 bases). The CDR3 totals 12 residues. V shed 6 bases and J shed 7 bases, with 9 bases lying between them. From germline, CDR1 is SNHLY and CDR2 FYNNEI. The chain's CDR3 is CASSNDSGELFF. The CDR3 DNA reads TGTGCCAGCAGCAACGACAGCGGGGAGCTGTTTTTT. Supplemented by reference TRBV2 and TRBJ2-2, the full variable domain reads EPEVTQTPSHQVTQMGQEVILRCVPISNHLYFYWYRQILGQKVEFLVSFYNNEISEKSEIFDDQFSVERPDGSNFTLKIRSTKLEDSAMYFCASSNDSGELFFGEGSRLTVL.

This clonotype was counted many times. The rearrangement links TRBV19 to TRBJ2-7, with TRBD1 identical over 7 bases. Germline V gene data show CDR1 as LNHDA and CDR2 as SQIVND (reference sequence). V shed 9 bases, J shed 2 bases, and the junction held 7 bases outside the gene matches. The CDR3 has 13 residues. The CDR3 region is CASSTGAAYEQYF. The CDR3, as DNA: TGTGCCAGCTCCACAGGGGCCGCCTACGAGCAGTACTTC.

This clonotype was observed many times. V and J are TRBV7-8 and TRBJ1-1, with 7 bases matching TRBD1. V shed 5 bases, J shed 1 base, and the junction held 7 bases outside the gene matches. Germline CDR1 reads SGHVS; CDR2 reads FQNEAQ. The CDR3 totals 15 residues. CDR3 in amino acids: CASSTRTGSNTEAFF. The CDR3 region has the DNA TGTGCCAGCAGCACCCGGACAGGATCGAACACTGAAGCTTTCTTT.

This clonotype occurred many times. The J gene is TRBJ1-1, the V gene TRBV4-1; possible D gene TRBD1, 6 bases. There are 15 residues in the CDR3. Germline-derived CDR1 and CDR2 are MGHRA and YSYEKL. V was shortened by 1 base and J by 0 bases, with 9 bases between the two germline ends. The CDR3, as DNA: TGCGCCAGCAGCCAAGGCGGGGGGCTGAACACTGAAGCTTTCTTT. Its translation is CASSQGGGLNTEAFF.

Ten or more counts support this clonotype. V and J are TRBV6-2 or TRBV6-3 and TRBJ2-1; TRBD1 matches at 8 bases. Germline CDR1 and CDR2: MNHEY and SVGEGT. Trimming took 10 bases from V and 4 from J; bases not matched to a gene: 6. There are 13 residues in the CDR3. CDR3 DNA: TGTGCCACCTCGGACAGGGAGTACAATGAGCAGTTCTTC. Amino acids: CATSDREYNEQFF.

This clonotype occurred many times. This chain connects TRBV7-2 to TRBJ2-7, with unresolved D. Germline CDR1 reads SGHTA; CDR2 reads FQGNSA. V was trimmed by 4 bases and J by 9 bases, leaving 10 bases between them. CDR3 size: 11 residues. CDR3: CASSSATGQYF. CDR3 DNA sequence: TGTGCCAGCAGCTCAGCTACCGGGCAGTACTTC. Supplemented by reference TRBV7-2 and TRBJ2-7, the full variable domain reads GAGVSQSPSNKVTEKGKDVELRCDPISGHTALYWYRQSLGQGLEFLIYFQGNSAPDKSGLPSDRFSAERTGGSVSTLTIQRTQQEDSAVYLCASSSATGQYFGPGTRLTVT.

At least ten counts were recorded for this clonotype. This sequence joins TRBV7-2 and TRBJ2-3; no clear D. V dropped 5 bases and J dropped 3 bases, with 9 bases sitting between them. CDR1 SGHTA and CDR2 FQGNSA come from the germline V gene. The CDR3 covers 13 residues. CDR3 amino acids: CASSNQRTDTQYF. CDR3 bases: TGTGCCAGCAGCAACCAACGGACAGATACGCAGTATTTT.

This clonotype was recorded many times. The V and J genes are TRBV28 and TRBJ2-7, with D possibly being TRBD2 (5 bases). The V and J ends lost 6 bases and 4 bases respectively, with 28 bases between them. In germline, CDR1 is MDHEN, CDR2 SYDVKM. The CDR3 extends over 18 amino acids. The CDR3: CASSRKGLGWGERYEQYF. The DNA for the CDR3 is TGTGCCAGCAGCCGCAAAGGTTTGGGTTGGGGAGAGAGGTACGAGCAGTACTTC.

This clonotype has ten or more counts. V and J are TRBV10-3 and TRBJ1-1; D is unresolved. Germline CDR1 is ENHRY and CDR2 is SYGVKD. Trimming pared 6 bases from V and 6 bases from J, leaving 11 bases between. This CDR3 has 12 residues. CDR3 region: CAISENEPEAFF. DNA of the CDR3: TGTGCCATCAGCGAGAACGAACCTGAAGCTTTCTTT.

This clonotype was counted many times. This chain joins TRBV4-3 and TRBJ1-2; D gene uncertain. Per germline, CDR1 LGHNA and CDR2 YSLEER. This CDR3 has 16 residues. V gave up 0 bases and J gave up 1 base, with 12 bases separating them. The CDR3 region has the DNA TGCGCCAGCAGCCAAGATGTGGGCTGGCATAACTATGGCTACACCTTC. This translates into CASSQDVGWHNYGYTF.

This clonotype was observed many times. The chain joins TRBV19 to TRBJ2-3, with TRBD2 as a possible D gene (6 bases). Germline lookup yields CDR1 LNHDA and CDR2 SQIVND (reference sequence). The CDR3 is 15 amino acids. The germline V and J ends were trimmed by 3 bases and 4 bases, with 14 bases remaining between them. This chain's CDR3 is CASSITWGLSDTQYF. In nucleotides, the CDR3 is TGTGCCAGTAGTATTACGTGGGGACTCTCAGATACGCAGTATTTT. The full variable domain, its missing parts supplied by reference TRBV19 and TRBJ2-3, is DGGITQSPKYLFRKEGQNVTLSCEQNLNHDAMYWYRQDPGQGLRLIYYSQIVNDFQKGDIAEGYSVSREKKESFPLTVTSAQKNPTAFYLCASSITWGLSDTQYFGPGTRLTVL.

This clonotype was seen repeatedly, ten times or more. V is TRBV14 and J is TRBJ1-6, with 8 nucleotides matching TRBD1. The CDR3 is 13 residues long. V lost 6 bases, J lost 7 bases, and 2 bases stayed unmatched. In germline, CDR1 is SGHDN, CDR2 FVKESK. In nucleotides, the CDR3 is TGTGCCAGCAGGGACAGGGCCAATTCACCCCTCCACTTT. It encodes CASRDRANSPLHF.